Presented here are 7 T cell receptor beta chains from one specimen sequenced in a study of blood T cells in healthy people across ages. For the second PCR, which ran for roughly 7 to 11 cycles, a sample-barcoded 5' primer and a J-beta primer mix were used. TCRdb ran MiXCR on the 5' RACE reads and lists one entry per CDR3 protein. The sample comprises over a million distinct CDR3 sequences, 35% to 45% of which are singletons, and approximately 4% rests with the top ten. Input material: blood. These receptors came from a woman aged 18-29 years in good health.

The J gene is TRBJ1-2, the V gene TRBV4-1; 7 bases match TRBD1. With V trimmed by 0 bases and J by 3 bases, 4 bases remained unmatched. This CDR3 is 15 amino acids long. CDR1 and CDR2 (germline): MGHRA, YSYEKL. CDR3 DNA: TGCGCCAGCAGCCAAGATCTACAGGGGCACTATGGCTACACCTTC. Translating gives CASSQDLQGHYGYTF.

Only a few counts were recorded for this clonotype. The gene calls are TRBV27 and TRBJ2-1; 10 positions agree with TRBD1. The CDR3 consists of 15 residues. The trim removed 0 bases at V and 9 bases at J, leaving 5 bases unmatched. CDR1 MNHEY and CDR2 SMNVEV come from the germline V gene (reference sequence). The CDR3 DNA reads as TGTGCCAGCAGTTTATCGGGACAGGGGCAGGGTGAGCAGTTCTTC. Translation gives CASSLSGQGQGEQFF.

This clonotype was counted a few times. This chain links TRBV28 with TRBJ2-1, with D unclear. The germline CDR1 and CDR2 sequences are MDHEN and SYDVKM. The CDR3 sequence is 14 residues long. The V and J ends lost 7 bases and 3 bases respectively, with 13 bases between them. CDR3: CASTTPASYNEQFF. DNA of the CDR3: TGTGCCAGCACCACTCCCGCCAGCTACAATGAGCAGTTCTTC. Drawing the rest from reference TRBV28 and TRBJ2-1, the complete variable domain is DVKVTQSSRYLVKRTGEKVFLECVQDMDHENMFWYRQDPGLGLRLIYFSYDVKMKEKGDIPEGYSVSREKKERFSLILESASTNQTSMYLCASTTPASYNEQFFGPGTRLTVL.

This clonotype was picked up a small number of times. The rearrangement uses TRBV5-6 and TRBJ2-1, with 8 bases identical to TRBD1. Trimming at V came to 6 bases and at J to 2 bases, leaving 7 bases not matched to a gene. Germline loops: CDR1 SGHDT, CDR2 YYEEEE. CDR3 length: 15 residues. The CDR3 region has the DNA TGTGCCAGCATCCACAAGGGACAGGCCTACAATGAGCAGTTCTTC. Its translation is CASIHKGQAYNEQFF. The entire variable domain, with the rest obtained from reference TRBV5-6 and TRBJ2-1, is as follows: DAGVTQSPTHLIKTRGQQVTLRCSPKSGHDTVSWYQQALGQGPQFIFQYYEEEERQRGNFPDRFSGHQFPNYSSELNVNALLLGDSALYLCASIHKGQAYNEQFFGPGTRLTVL.

The V call is TRBV4-3, the J call TRBJ1-2, with D hard to call. Trimming took 0 bases from V and 5 from J, leaving 10 bases between them. Germline assignment: CDR1 LGHNA and CDR2 YSLEER. The CDR3 totals 14 residues. Here the CDR3 DNA reads TGCGCCAGCAGCCAAGATCACAACAGTTATGGCTACACCTTC. Protein product: CASSQDHNSYGYTF.

The rearrangement links TRBV20-1 to TRBJ2-1; TRBD2 matches at 11 bases. The ends lost 6 bases at V and 4 bases at J; junction bases unmatched: 5. The CDR3 is 14 residues long. Germline values: CDR1 DFQATT, CDR2 SNEGSKA (reference sequence). CDR3 nucleotide sequence: TGCAGTGCCATAGCGGGAGGGCCTTACAATGAGCAGTTCTTC. Protein: CSAIAGGPYNEQFF.

V is TRBV28 and J is TRBJ2-3; D unclear. Deletions cut 11 bases from V and 4 bases from J, with 13 bases between. The CDR3 has 12 amino acids. Germline V lookup: CDR1 MDHEN, CDR2 SYDVKM. CDR3 sequence reads: CAARSTSDTQYF. The CDR3 nucleotides are TGTGCCGCCAGAAGTACTTCAGATACGCAGTATTTT.